This T cell receptor (beta chain) was captured by sequencing in a study of blood T cell repertoires in COVID-19. Background on the study: The study drew acute and convalescent COVID-19 samples from the United States, Italy and Spain. T cells, B-cell-depleted T cells, or PBMCs supplied cDNA or gDNA.

Original data processing: From reference gene primer amplification, estimates of nucleated cell counts were derived. Libraries were prepared by immunoSEQ multiplex PCR; TCRdb keeps only in-frame clonotypes and omits some of them. The D gene and trimming were derived from the DNA, and the V and J assignments and clone size from that table. The table records around 140,000 clones, under 90% of them present only once. This clone was detected only once. Sequenced material: peripheral blood. The sequence came from a human donor in a cohort sampled during active COVID-19.

The CDR3 nucleotides are TGCGCCAGCAGCCCCCTCTCCGGCTACGAGCAGTACTTC. This sequence encodes CASSPLSGYEQYF. The gene calls are TRBV5-1 and TRBJ2-7; D not resolved. The germline V and J ends were trimmed by 4 bases and 3 bases, with 11 bases remaining between them. Germline loops: CDR1 SGHRS, CDR2 YFSETQ. CDR3 length: 13 amino acids.